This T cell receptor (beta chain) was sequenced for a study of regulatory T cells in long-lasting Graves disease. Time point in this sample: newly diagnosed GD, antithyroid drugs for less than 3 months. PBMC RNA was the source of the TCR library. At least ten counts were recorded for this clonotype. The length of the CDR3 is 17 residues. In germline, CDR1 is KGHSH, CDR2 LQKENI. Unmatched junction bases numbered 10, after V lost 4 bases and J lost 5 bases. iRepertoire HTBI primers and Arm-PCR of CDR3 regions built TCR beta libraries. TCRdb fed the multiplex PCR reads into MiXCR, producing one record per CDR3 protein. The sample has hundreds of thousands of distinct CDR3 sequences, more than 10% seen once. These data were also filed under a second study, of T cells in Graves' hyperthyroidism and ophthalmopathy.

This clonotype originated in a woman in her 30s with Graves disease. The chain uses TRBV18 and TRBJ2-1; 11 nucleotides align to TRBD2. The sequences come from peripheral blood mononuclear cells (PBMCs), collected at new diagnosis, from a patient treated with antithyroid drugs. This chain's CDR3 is CASSRTLAGGPDNEQFF. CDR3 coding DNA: TGTGCCAGCTCACGGACCTTAGCGGGAGGGCCAGACAATGAGCAGTTCTTC.